These 28 T cell receptor beta chains share one sample of origin, sequenced in a study of vaccination effects on CD4 cells after COVID-19. Sequencing was performed with immunoSEQ multiplex PCR; in TCRdb, only in-frame clones are kept and a portion is missing. The sample holds about 33,000 clones, about two thirds seen once. These receptors' targets are unknown. Before sequencing, viral peptide pools were used by the ViraFEST assay to expand antigen-specific CD4+ T cells. A roughly ten-day culture period preceded the isolation of CD4+ T cells. The infection with SARS-CoV-2 (confirmed by PCR) occurred in this person between March and December 2020. The specimen comprised CD4+ T cells from PBMCs cultured with HCoV-NL63 spike peptides, sampled before COVID-19 vaccination. The receptors shown here come from a human donor who had a prior SARS-CoV-2 infection.

The V gene is TRBV4-3, the J gene TRBJ2-1; TRBD2 is a possible D gene (5 bases). The CDR3 is 15 amino acids. Germline lookup yields CDR1 LGHNA and CDR2 YSLEER. The V end was cut by 0 bases, the J end by 3 bases, with 9 bases between. The CDR3 loop reads CASSQDSGYYNEQFF. DNA for the CDR3: TGCGCCAGCAGCCAAGATTCGGGGTACTACAATGAGCAGTTCTTC.

This clone was seen just once. This chain connects TRBV7-2 to TRBJ2-7, with 8 bases lining up with TRBD2. The CDR3 extends over 16 amino acids. V shed 3 bases, J shed 2 bases, and the junction held 9 bases outside the gene matches. Germline V gives CDR1 SGHTA, CDR2 FQGNSA. The CDR3 DNA is TGTGCCAGCAGCTTGGGGACGGGAGGGGCCGCCTACGAGCAGTACTTC. Encoded protein: CASSLGTGGAAYEQYF.

The chain recombines TRBV18 with TRBJ1-6; 8 positions agree with TRBD1. Germline lookup yields CDR1 KGHSH and CDR2 LQKENI. V was pared by 2 bases and J by 10 bases, with 7 bases of the junction left unmatched. The CDR3 has 15 amino acids. CDR3: CASSPAGQGSSPLHF. The CDR3 DNA is TGTGCCAGCTCACCAGCCGGACAGGGAAGCTCACCCCTCCACTTT.

The V and J genes are TRBV5-1 and TRBJ1-1; TRBD1 might be the D (5 bases). Germline CDR1 and CDR2: SGHRS and YFSETQ. This CDR3 has 16 amino acids. V was trimmed by 1 base and J by 1 base, leaving 14 bases between them. CDR3 sequence: CASSLFTRTQNTEAFF. In DNA form, the CDR3 reads TGCGCCAGCAGCTTGTTTACCCGGACACAGAACACTGAAGCTTTCTTT.

The chain has TRBV3-1 (or the pseudogene TRBV3-2) and TRBJ2-2; no clear D. This CDR3 region has 15 residues. The V gene's germline CDR1 is LGHDT and CDR2 YNNKEL (reference sequence). Deletions cut 2 bases from V and 1 base from J, with 8 bases between. As DNA, the CDR3 is TGTGCCAGCAGCCAATTAGCCGGGAACACCGGGGAGCTGTTTTTT. Residues: CASSQLAGNTGELFF.

This rearrangement joins TRBV29-1 to TRBJ1-4; D not certain. The ends were cut back, 7 bases at V and 0 bases at J, with 9 bases in the middle. Germline values: CDR1 SQVTM, CDR2 ANQGSEA. This CDR3 contains 13 residues. The CDR3 reads CSGYGATNEKLFF. The CDR3 region has the DNA TGCAGCGGATATGGGGCAACTAATGAAAAACTGTTTTTT.

In DNA, the CDR3 is TGTGCCACCAGTGATTCGGGCAGGGCCGCAAATGAGCAGTTCTTC. Protein product: CATSDSGRAANEQFF. This sequence joins TRBV24-1 and TRBJ2-1, with D tentatively TRBD1 (5 bases). The germline CDR1 and CDR2 sequences are KGHDR and SFDVKD. The CDR3 has 15 amino acids. With 2 bases removed from V and 7 bases from J, the gap between germline ends came to 14 bases.

The J gene is TRBJ2-7, the V gene TRBV7-2; D is unclear. CDR3 length: 15 amino acids. Germline CDR1 is SGHTA and CDR2 is FQGNSA. Trimming stripped 3 bases from V and 0 bases from J, with 12 bases between. The CDR3, as DNA: TGTGCCAGCAGCTTCGGACGGTTAAGCTCCTACGAGCAGTACTTC. It specifies CASSFGRLSSYEQYF.

V is TRBV11-2 and J is TRBJ2-1; 9 nucleotides align to TRBD1. Germline trimming cut 10 bases from V and 6 bases from J; bases unmatched to any gene: 16. CDR1 is SGHAT, CDR2 FQNNGV, per germline. The CDR3 spans 16 residues. The CDR3 nucleotides read TGTGCCACCAGGATTCCGGGACAGGGATCGGTCAATGAGCAGTTCTTC. Protein sequence: CATRIPGQGSVNEQFF.

The chain employs TRBV6-5 and TRBJ2-7, with 11 bases lining up with TRBD2. With V trimmed by 6 bases and J by 3 bases, 7 bases remained unmatched. This CDR3 is 15 amino acids long. The germline V gene has CDR1 MNHEY and CDR2 SVGAGI. CDR3 residues: CASSPYSGRVYEQYF. CDR3 nucleotide sequence: TGTGCCAGCAGCCCCTATAGCGGGAGGGTCTACGAGCAGTACTTC.

This clone was counted between two and nine times. The V call is TRBV3-1 (or the pseudogene TRBV3-2), the J call TRBJ1-6; tentatively, D is TRBD1 (5 bases). Trimming left V 3 bases short and J 8 bases short, with 11 bases between. Germline values: CDR1 LGHDT, CDR2 YNNKEL (reference sequence). The CDR3 has 14 amino acids. The CDR3 region has the DNA TGTGCCAGCAGCCACAGGGATAGCGATTCACCCCTCCACTTT. Its translation is CASSHRDSDSPLHF.

This chain links TRBV6-2 or TRBV6-3 with TRBJ1-5, with 7 bases that match TRBD1. This CDR3 has 18 amino acids. With 2 bases clipped from V and 0 bases from J, the junction kept 10 bases outside the gene matches. The germline gives CDR1 MNHEY, CDR2 SVGEGT. CDR3 nucleotide sequence: TGTGCCAGCAGTTACCTTATTCGACAGGGCAATAGCAATCAGCCCCAGCATTTT. It encodes CASSYLIRQGNSNQPQHF.

The V gene is TRBV2, the J gene TRBJ2-2, with D perhaps assigned TRBD1 or TRBD2 (5 bases each). Deletions cut 9 bases from V and 1 base from J, with 9 bases between. The germline V gene has CDR1 SNHLY and CDR2 FYNNEI. This CDR3 is built from 13 residues. The CDR3 DNA reads TGTGCCAGTCGAGGGGAGAACACCGGGGAGCTGTTTTTT. Protein product: CASRGENTGELFF.

In this sample, this clone turned up a few times. The chain employs TRBV11-2 and TRBJ2-7, with D unresolved. Germline V lookup: CDR1 SGHAT, CDR2 FQNNGV. With 4 bases removed from V and 0 bases from J, the gap between germline ends came to 13 bases. The CDR3 extends over 15 amino acids. The CDR3 spells CASSSPRLFSYEQYF. Here the CDR3 DNA reads TGTGCCAGCAGCTCACCTCGGCTATTCTCCTACGAGCAGTACTTC.

The rearrangement joins TRBV15 to TRBJ2-5; the match to TRBD1 covers 11 bases. CDR1 and CDR2 from the germline V gene are LNHNV and YYDKDF (reference sequence). The junction had 22 bases not matched to a gene; V was cut back by 1 base and J by 3 bases. The CDR3 is 22 residues long. The CDR3 region has the DNA TGTGCCACCAGCAGAGGACTGCGATTTGGCGGACAGGGGGCGCTCGGTAAAGAGACCCAGTACTTC. As protein: CATSRGLRFGGQGALGKETQYF. The whole variable domain, filled in from reference TRBV15 and TRBJ2-5, reads DAMVIQNPRYQVTQFGKPVTLSCSQTLNHNVMYWYQQKSSQAPKLLFHYYDKDFNNEADTPDNFQSRRPNTSFCFLDIRSPGLGDTAMYLCATSRGLRFGGQGALGKETQYFGPGTRLLVL.

V and J are TRBV19 and TRBJ1-3; no clear D gene. This CDR3 comprises 13 residues. CDR1 is LNHDA and CDR2 is SQIVND in the germline V gene (reference sequence). Trimming pared 7 bases from V and 1 base from J, leaving 8 bases between. The CDR3 DNA follows: TGTGCCAGTACCCCCCGTTCTGGAAACACCATATATTTT. Its translation: CASTPRSGNTIYF.

The chain has TRBV7-2 and TRBJ2-3; D might be TRBD1 (6 bases). This CDR3 spans 15 amino acids. Trimming cost V 6 bases and J 4 bases, with 17 bases left between them. Germline loops: CDR1 SGHTA, CDR2 FQGNSA. As DNA, the CDR3 is TGTGCCAGCAGATACCGACCAGGGGAAGCAGATACGCAGTATTTT. Protein product: CASRYRPGEADTQYF.

In this sample, this clone turned up a few times. The V and J genes are TRBV11-3 and TRBJ2-1; no firm D call. Germline V CDR1 and CDR2: SGHNT, YENEEA. The CDR3 is made up of 14 amino acids. With 8 bases removed from V and 6 bases from J, the gap between germline ends came to 17 bases. The CDR3: CASSATGRFNEQFF. CDR3 sequence (DNA): TGTGCCAGCTCTGCGACCGGTAGGTTCAATGAGCAGTTCTTC.

The rearrangement uses TRBV30 and TRBJ1-3; D is unclear. The CDR3 runs to 15 residues. With 2 bases removed from V and 0 bases from J, the gap between germline ends came to 11 bases. Germline CDR1 is GTSNPN and CDR2 is SVGIG (reference sequence). The CDR3 protein is CAWSLGLRSGNTIYF. The CDR3 region has the DNA TGTGCCTGGAGTCTCGGACTACGCTCTGGAAACACCATATATTTT.

The chain couples TRBV19 to TRBJ2-7; no reliable D call. CDR1 and CDR2 from the germline V gene are LNHDA and SQIVND (reference sequence). Trimming took off 6 bases at V and 0 bases at J, with 15 bases between the two ends. This CDR3 spans 15 amino acids. CDR3 sequence reads: CASSQHYPSSYEQYF. Written as DNA, the CDR3 is TGTGCCAGTAGCCAACACTACCCGAGCTCCTACGAGCAGTACTTC. Supplemented by reference TRBV19 and TRBJ2-7, the full variable domain reads DGGITQSPKYLFRKEGQNVTLSCEQNLNHDAMYWYRQDPGQGLRLIYYSQIVNDFQKGDIAEGYSVSREKKESFPLTVTSAQKNPTAFYLCASSQHYPSSYEQYFGPGTRLTVT.

The chain uses TRBV7-2 and TRBJ2-3; D may be TRBD2 (6 bases). The CDR3 consists of 15 residues. V was shortened by 1 base and J by 1 base, with 9 bases between the two germline ends. The germline V gene encodes CDR1 SGHTA and CDR2 FQGNSA. DNA for the CDR3: TGTGCCAGCAGCTTAGTCGGGAGCCGCACAGATACGCAGTATTTT. Translated: CASSLVGSRTDTQYF.

There are a few counts of this clone. J is TRBJ2-7 and V is TRBV15; 10 bases are a match to TRBD1. Per germline, CDR1 LNHNV and CDR2 YYDKDF (reference sequence). With V trimmed by 1 base and J by 5 bases, 2 bases remained unmatched. The CDR3 length is 14 residues. The CDR3 bases are TGTGCCACCAGCAGAGGGGACAGGGGCCACGAGCAGTACTTC. This gives the protein CATSRGDRGHEQYF.

The chain employs TRBV10-3 and TRBJ1-1; D might be TRBD1 (6 bases). This CDR3 is 14 amino acids long. The germline gives CDR1 ENHRY, CDR2 SYGVKD. The germline V and J ends were trimmed by 3 bases and 3 bases, with 11 bases remaining between them. The CDR3 is CAISESGEDTEAFF. In nucleotides, the CDR3 is TGTGCCATCAGTGAATCAGGGGAGGACACTGAAGCTTTCTTT.

This clone appeared a few times. J is TRBJ2-7 and V is TRBV27; tentatively, D is TRBD1 (6 bases). This CDR3 has 15 amino acids. Trimming took 0 bases from V and 2 from J, leaving 11 bases between them. CDR1 MNHEY and CDR2 SMNVEV come from the germline V gene (reference sequence). This chain's CDR3 is CASSLSWTEPYEQYF. CDR3 in DNA: TGTGCCAGCAGTTTATCCTGGACAGAACCCTACGAGCAGTACTTC.

J is TRBJ2-1 and V is TRBV9, with 13 bases matching TRBD2. J lost 8 bases, V lost 0 bases, and 8 bases had no gene match. CDR3 length equals 17 residues. Germline values: CDR1 SGDLS, CDR2 YYNGEE. The CDR3 DNA is TGTGCCAGCAGCGTAGGAGGACTAGCGGGAGAAATCTATGAGCAGTTCTTC. It specifies CASSVGGLAGEIYEQFF.

The genes are TRBV29-1 and TRBJ1-1; D is undetermined. V was trimmed by 3 bases and J by 6 bases, leaving 8 bases between them. Germline CDR1 and CDR2: SQVTM and ANQGSEA. CDR3 length: 11 residues. CDR3 nucleotide sequence: TGCAGCGTTGAGGGGATGGCTGAAGCTTTCTTT. This encodes CSVEGMAEAFF.

This clone was seen just once. The chain recombines TRBV5-4 with TRBJ2-1; D unresolved. Germline CDR1 reads SGHNT; CDR2 reads YYREEE (reference sequence). This CDR3 contains 14 residues. Trimming took 4 bases from V and 7 from J, leaving 15 bases between them. The CDR3 here is CASSQYTRNNEQFF. The CDR3 DNA sequence: TGTGCCAGCAGCCAATATACTCGAAATAATGAGCAGTTCTTC.

The genes are TRBV18 and TRBJ1-3, with 10 nucleotides matching TRBD1. V was clipped by 0 bases and J by 1 base; unmatched bases: 6. Germline V CDR1 and CDR2: KGHSH, LQKENI. The CDR3 consists of 18 residues. The CDR3 sequence is CASSPPRRDRGSGNTIYF. The DNA of the CDR3 is TGTGCCAGCTCACCACCTCGGCGGGACAGGGGATCTGGAAACACCATATATTTT.